This record concerns one TCR beta chain sequence. CDR3 size: 13 residues. Germline CDR1 reads MNHNS; CDR2 reads SASEGT. V lost 6 bases and J 4 bases, leaving 10 bases between the germline ends. TCRdb independently ran MiXCR on the 5' RACE reads; one entry per CDR3 protein. The sample lists 500,000 to 700,000 distinct CDR3 sequences, just over 7% occurring once. This record comes from a study of identical twins. The sample was also reused in another study, on yellow fever vaccine responses in identical twins.

The TCR comes from a woman between 18 and 29 years old in good health. J is TRBJ2-1 and V is TRBV6-1; D gene uncertain. The sequencing input was PBMCs. CDR3 in amino acids: CASRATVYNEQFF. In nucleotides, the CDR3 is TGTGCCAGCAGGGCAACAGTGTACAATGAGCAGTTCTTC.